These 13 T cell receptor beta chains were all obtained from the same sample, sequenced in a study of blood T cell repertoires in COVID-19. Data came from immunoSEQ multiplex PCR; TCRdb stores just in-frame clones and leaves some out. The table has about 270,000 clones, 86% seen once; the top ten hold about 12%. The sequenced material came from peripheral blood. The receptors originated from a woman between 25 and 40 years old with COVID-19, enrolled during active disease.

This clone occurred once. The chain uses TRBV6-1 and TRBJ1-1; TRBD1 agrees at 8 bases. This CDR3 contains 18 residues. Germline values: CDR1 MNHNS, CDR2 SASEGT. V was clipped by 4 bases and J by 4 bases; unmatched bases: 17. The CDR3: CASSGRTGSLRRSTEAFF. Written as DNA, the CDR3 is TGTGCCAGCAGTGGAAGGACAGGGTCCTTGAGGAGGTCCACTGAAGCTTTCTTT.

The chain links TRBV3-1 (or the pseudogene TRBV3-2) to TRBJ2-2; 13 nucleotides line up with TRBD2. Germline V gene sequence: CDR1 LGHDT, CDR2 YNNKEL (reference sequence). The CDR3 totals 17 residues. J gave up 1 base and V 4 bases, and 3 bases lay outside the gene matches. The CDR3 spells CASSLWTSGRNTGELFF. DNA for the CDR3: TGTGCCAGCAGCCTATGGACTAGCGGGAGGAACACCGGGGAGCTGTTTTTT.

This clone has just one count. The chain recombines TRBV27 with TRBJ2-3; possible D gene TRBD1, 6 bases. Germline CDR1 reads MNHEY; CDR2 reads SMNVEV (reference sequence). V was cut by 8 bases and J by 0 bases, with 15 bases left in between. This CDR3 is built from 15 residues. The CDR3 coding sequence is TGTGCCAGCGCTAATGGGGGCCCTAGCACAGATACGCAGTATTTT. It yields the protein CASANGGPSTDTQYF.

The gene calls are TRBV5-6 and TRBJ1-2; possible D gene TRBD1, 5 bases. In germline, CDR1 is SGHDT, CDR2 YYEEEE. The CDR3 length is 13 residues. Between the trimmed V and J ends, which lost 2 bases and 7 bases, there was a span of 12 bases. CDR3 nucleotides: TGTGCCAGCAGCTTACCCAGGGCTGTTGGCTACACCTTC. This encodes CASSLPRAVGYTF.

This chain joins TRBV19 and TRBJ1-1; D might be TRBD1 (6 bases). Trimming shortened V by 5 bases and J by 5 bases, and 12 bases separated the two germline ends. Germline V lookup: CDR1 LNHDA, CDR2 SQIVND (reference sequence). The CDR3 covers 13 residues. The CDR3 spells CASSYQGRTEAFF. The CDR3 DNA reads as TGTGCCAGTAGTTATCAGGGGAGAACTGAAGCTTTCTTT.

This chain links TRBV9 with TRBJ1-3; TRBD1 might be the D (6 bases). The V and J ends lost 0 bases and 0 bases respectively, with 10 bases between them. The CDR3 contains 16 residues. Germline CDR1 is SGDLS and CDR2 is YYNGEE. The CDR3 sequence is CASSVERGNSGNTIYF. The DNA of the CDR3 is TGTGCCAGCAGCGTAGAGAGGGGGAACTCTGGAAACACCATATATTTT.

The gene calls are TRBV7-9 and TRBJ2-5, with TRBD2 identical over 8 bases. Germline CDR1 reads SEHNR; CDR2 reads FQNEAQ (reference sequence). V was pared by 6 bases and J by 2 bases, with 2 bases of the junction left unmatched. This CDR3 comprises 13 residues. For the CDR3, the DNA is TGTGCCAGCAGACTAGCGGTTCAAGAGACCCAGTACTTC. It encodes CASRLAVQETQYF.

The V and J genes are TRBV27 and TRBJ2-1; 9 nucleotides match TRBD2. V was clipped by 2 bases and J by 7 bases; unmatched bases: 6. The CDR3 length is 15 residues. Per germline, CDR1 MNHEY and CDR2 SMNVEV (reference sequence). The CDR3 protein is CASSLIAGASNEQFF. CDR3 DNA sequence: TGTGCCAGCAGTTTAATAGCGGGGGCTTCGAATGAGCAGTTCTTC.

The V call is TRBV6-1, the J call TRBJ2-7; possibly TRBD2 for D (7 bases). With 2 bases removed from V and 5 bases from J, the gap between germline ends came to 16 bases. The germline gives CDR1 MNHNS, CDR2 SASEGT. The CDR3 runs 15 residues. CDR3 loop: CASSERAGAPHEQYF. The DNA of the CDR3 is TGTGCCAGCAGTGAAAGGGCGGGGGCCCCCCACGAGCAGTACTTC.

In DNA, the CDR3 is TGCGCCAGCAGCGGGACAGGCAGCGAGCAGTACTTC. It codes for CASSGTGSEQYF. J is TRBJ2-7 and V is TRBV10-2; 8 bases align to TRBD1. With V trimmed by 6 bases and J by 6 bases, 4 bases remained unmatched. The length of the CDR3 is 12 residues. Germline V gene sequence: CDR1 WSHSY, CDR2 SAAADI.

The CDR3 loop is CASSQELLAGGPGELFF. The DNA of the CDR3 is TGTGCCAGCAGCCAAGAGCTACTAGCGGGGGGTCCCGGGGAGCTGTTTTTT. The gene calls are TRBV3-1 (or the pseudogene TRBV3-2) and TRBJ2-2, with 12 nucleotides matching TRBD2. This CDR3 region has 17 residues. Trimming removed 0 bases from V and 6 bases from J; junction bases left unmatched: 5. CDR1 and CDR2 from the germline V gene are LGHDT and YNNKEL (reference sequence).

The V and J genes are TRBV4-1 and TRBJ2-7, with 7 bases identical to TRBD1. V dropped 4 bases and J dropped 3; count of bases not matched to a gene: 6. The germline gives CDR1 MGHRA, CDR2 YSYEKL. This CDR3 contains 14 residues. CDR3 in DNA: TGCGCCAGCAGCCCTAGTGGGACAGTCTACGAGCAGTACTTC. It specifies CASSPSGTVYEQYF.

This chain uses TRBV5-1 with TRBJ2-3; tentative D call: TRBD2 (7 bases). Trimming pared 0 bases from V and 6 bases from J, leaving 14 bases between. Germline V lookup: CDR1 SGHRS, CDR2 YFSETQ. The CDR3 totals 15 residues. In DNA, the CDR3 is TGCGCCAGCAGCTTGGTAGCGGGTACAGGGGATACGCAGTATTTT. It codes for CASSLVAGTGDTQYF.